What follows describes a single T cell receptor (beta chain). Measured with immunoSEQ multiplex PCR; TCRdb has only the in-frame clones, and not every one. The table has some 1.4 million clones, roughly 96% seen once. V trimming: 5 bases; J trimming: 3 bases; junction bases outside the gene matches: 7. The CDR3 loop spans 15 amino acids. Germline CDR1 SEHNR, CDR2 FQNEAQ (reference sequence). This record comes from a study of shared clonotypes between healthy human individuals. Study-wide background: Each donor's CD4 naive and CD4 memory cells filled three plates apiece, CD8 naive two, and CD8 memory one.

The sample taken for sequencing was naive CD4+ T cells sorted from blood. Subset reported: CD45RA+ positively selected. This chain uses TRBV7-9 with TRBJ1-3, with 7 bases that match TRBD1. The clonotype originates from a man aged 25 to 40 in good health. The CDR3 nucleotides read TGTGCCAGCAGCATGGGGACAGTTCTTGGAAACACCATATATTTT. Translated: CASSMGTVLGNTIYF.